This T cell receptor (beta chain) was sequenced in a study of CD8 T cells in ankylosing spondylitis. On this clonotype: The target antigen is unknown.

Germline V gene data show CDR1 as SGHRS and CDR2 as YFSETQ. This CDR3 comprises 12 residues. V was cut by 0 bases and J by 6 bases, with 6 bases left in between. TCRdb reprocessed the 5' RACE reads with MiXCR, giving one entry per CDR3 protein. Counted here are over 130,000 distinct CDR3 sequences, around two fifths occurring once; the ten biggest clones make up approximately 16%. Study-wide points: Disease-linked clones reportedly concentrated significantly in matched ankylosing spondylitis synovial fluid. With a CD8+ phenotype, disease-linked clones were relatively rare in peripheral blood.

The origin of this receptor is a male donor with ankylosing spondylitis. The V call is TRBV5-1, the J call TRBJ1-2; no definite D call. Sequencing was performed on synovial fluid, either unsorted or a sorted T cell fraction (not recorded which). CDR3 in amino acids: CASSLVGNGYTF. The DNA of the CDR3 is TGCGCCAGCAGCTTGGTAGGAAATGGCTACACCTTC.